This T cell receptor beta chain was identified in a study of blood T cell repertoires in COVID-19. Study in general: COVID-19 samples collected from the United States, Italy and Spain covered acute and convalescent phases. PBMCs, B-cell-depleted T cells, or T cells provided the cDNA or gDNA that made up the material.

Authors' processing steps: Reference gene primer amplification in the assay estimated nucleated cell counts. TCRdb's copy holds only in-frame clones and misses some; the assay was immunoSEQ multiplex PCR. V and J calls and clone size are copied from that table; D and trimming were computed from the DNA. This sample has some 460,000 clones, with about 89% found just once. Germline assignment: CDR1 SGHVS and CDR2 FQNEAQ. The CDR3 contains 13 residues. The V end was cut by 6 bases, the J end by 8 bases, with 13 bases between. The sample comprised peripheral blood. J is TRBJ1-4 and V is TRBV7-8; the D is unclear. This TCR was sampled from a woman in her twenties or thirties with acute or convalescent COVID-19. The CDR3 spells CASSSRSSEKLFF. As DNA, the CDR3 is TGTGCCAGCAGTTCCAGGTCCTCGGAAAAACTGTTTTTT.